Presented here are 30 T cell receptor beta chains from one specimen sequenced in a study of cytomegalovirus exposure and HLA in healthy donors. The PCR made use of 60 Vbeta and 13 Jbeta primers. Here immunoSEQ multiplex PCR was the method, and the copy in TCRdb shows in-frame clones only, minus some. The table has roughly 160,000 clones, 70% to 90% seen once. The sequenced material came from PBMCs. The origin of the receptors is a man aged 18-30 years in good health and CMV-seropositive.

The chain recombines TRBV5-1 with TRBJ2-7; 7 positions agree with TRBD2. V was pared by 6 bases and J by 3 bases, with 12 bases of the junction left unmatched. The CDR3 loop spans 15 amino acids. Germline CDR1 and CDR2: SGHRS and YFSETQ. This CDR3 is CASTQLGREGYEQYF. The CDR3 DNA reads TGCGCCAGCACCCAACTGGGGAGGGAGGGCTACGAGCAGTACTTC. The variable domain in full, with the rest retrieved from reference TRBV5-1 and TRBJ2-7, is KAGVTQTPRYLIKTRGQQVTLSCSPISGHRSVSWYQQTPGQGLQFLFEYFSETQRNKGNFPGRFSGRQFSNSRSEMNVSTLELGDSALYLCASTQLGREGYEQYFGPGTRLTVT.

This chain joins TRBV30 and TRBJ2-7, with TRBD2 matching over 8 bases. Germline V gives CDR1 GTSNPN, CDR2 SVGIG (reference sequence). There are 14 residues in the CDR3. V was pared by 0 bases and J by 6 bases, with 7 bases of the junction left unmatched. CDR3 nucleotides: TGTGCCTGGAGTGTACGGGGGGGGCTCGCCGAGCAGTACTTC. It yields the protein CAWSVRGGLAEQYF.

V and J are TRBV11-2 and TRBJ2-1, with 11 bases that match TRBD1. The V segment lost 5 bases and the J segment 5 bases; nucleotides outside the gene matches: 8. This CDR3 has 16 residues. Germline values: CDR1 SGHAT, CDR2 FQNNGV. Here the CDR3 reads CASSTRRDRGDNEQFF. The CDR3 bases are TGTGCCAGCAGCACCCGCCGGGACAGGGGGGACAATGAGCAGTTCTTC.

This clone was detected ten times or more. The CDR3 sequence: CASSFSNEKLFF. The CDR3 bases are TGCGCCAGCAGCTTCAGTAATGAAAAACTGTTTTTT. The rearrangement links TRBV5-1 to TRBJ1-4; the D is unclear. Germline loops: CDR1 SGHRS, CDR2 YFSETQ. The CDR3 extends over 12 amino acids. Trimming removed 2 bases from V and 4 bases from J, with 3 bases in between.

This rearrangement joins TRBV10-3 to TRBJ2-5, with no clear D. The CDR3 consists of 13 residues. Trimming removed 3 bases at V and 0 bases at J, with 5 bases between. The V gene's germline CDR1 is ENHRY and CDR2 SYGVKD. The CDR3 region is CAISDGYQETQYF. CDR3 bases: TGTGCCATCAGTGACGGGTACCAAGAGACCCAGTACTTC.

The chain links TRBV30 to TRBJ2-1; 7 bases are shared with TRBD1. J was trimmed by 7 bases and V by 2 bases; bases with no gene match: 11. Germline CDR1 GTSNPN, CDR2 SVGIG (reference sequence). CDR3 size: 15 residues. Here the CDR3 DNA reads TGTGCCTGGAGTCCAGGGGGTTCGGTCGGGAATGAGCAGTTCTTC. This codes for CAWSPGGSVGNEQFF.

This chain links TRBV4-1 with TRBJ1-3; D gene uncertain. V was pared by 0 bases and J by 0 bases, with 15 bases between. CDR1 MGHRA and CDR2 YSYEKL come from the germline V gene. The CDR3 spans 18 residues. The CDR3: CASSQDRRGPGSGNTIYF. The DNA of the CDR3 is TGCGCCAGCAGCCAAGATCGCAGAGGTCCGGGCTCTGGAAACACCATATATTTT.

The chain has TRBV7-8 and TRBJ2-7, with 8 bases lining up with TRBD1. Germline-derived CDR1 and CDR2 are SGHVS and FQNEAQ. The CDR3 has 16 residues. The V segment lost 4 bases and the J segment 1 base; nucleotides outside the gene matches: 9. The chain's CDR3 is CASSYFGTGLSYEQYF. CDR3 nucleotide sequence: TGTGCCAGCAGCTACTTCGGGACAGGTTTGTCCTACGAGCAGTACTTC.

The V and J genes are TRBV30 and TRBJ1-1, with D possibly being TRBD1 (6 bases). The CDR3 totals 13 residues. Germline V gene data show CDR1 as GTSNPN and CDR2 as SVGIG (reference sequence). Trimming took 0 bases from V and 4 from J, leaving 9 bases between them. The DNA of the CDR3 is TGTGCCTGGAGTGTTGTAGGGGGCACTGAAGCTTTCTTT. Translation: CAWSVVGGTEAFF.

Remarks on this clone: Distinct nucleotide sequences in the sample also encode this CDR3. The chain joins TRBV7-2 to TRBJ2-7; 7 nucleotides agree with TRBD2. The CDR3 loop spans 15 amino acids. Germline V gene sequence: CDR1 SGHTA, CDR2 FQGNSA. V lost 2 bases, J lost 0 bases, and 4 bases stayed unmatched. CDR3 nucleotides: TGTGCCAGCAGCTTAAGGCGGGGGTCCTCCTACGAGCAGTACTTC. Translating gives CASSLRRGSSYEQYF.

J is TRBJ2-5 and V is TRBV19, with 8 bases fitting TRBD1. CDR1 LNHDA and CDR2 SQIVND come from the germline V gene (reference sequence). The CDR3 runs 13 residues. V lost 3 bases to trimming and J lost 3 bases; unmatched junction nucleotides: 0. The CDR3 bases are TGTGCCAGTAGTATGGGACAGGAAGAGACCCAGTACTTC. It translates to CASSMGQEETQYF.

This clone was observed a few times. CDR3 residues: CASTERGASYGYTF. CDR3 bases: TGTGCCAGCACCGAGCGGGGGGCGAGCTATGGCTACACCTTC. This chain joins TRBV9 and TRBJ1-2, with a tentative D call TRBD1 (6 bases). Germline loops: CDR1 SGDLS, CDR2 YYNGEE. The CDR3 spans 14 residues. The germline V and J ends were trimmed by 6 bases and 4 bases, with 16 bases remaining between them.

The chain employs TRBV5-1 and TRBJ2-1; 8 bases are a match to TRBD1. J was trimmed by 3 bases and V by 1 base; bases with no gene match: 3. This CDR3 region has 15 residues. Germline-derived CDR1 and CDR2 are SGHRS and YFSETQ. The CDR3 DNA is TGCGCCAGCAGCTTGACAGGGGGAGACTACAATGAGCAGTTCTTC. As protein: CASSLTGGDYNEQFF.

V gene TRBV21-1 combines with J gene TRBJ2-2; the table assigns TRBD2, which was not confirmed against the DNA. TRBV21-1 is given as a pseudogene. This CDR3 contains 18 residues. CDR3 nucleotide sequence: TGTGCCAGCAGCAAAGCGAGGGCCTCCGTCTTGTCCACCGGGGAGCTGTTTTTT. It specifies CASSKARASVLSTGELFF.

The rearrangement joins TRBV9 to TRBJ2-7, with 10 positions matching TRBD1. The CDR3 runs to 15 residues. CDR1 and CDR2 (germline): SGDLS, YYNGEE. V trimming: 0 bases; J trimming: 6 bases; junction bases outside the gene matches: 6. For the CDR3, the DNA is TGTGCCAGCAGCGTAGAAGACAGGGGGCTGGTCGAGCAGTACTTC. This codes for CASSVEDRGLVEQYF.

This chain connects TRBV27 to TRBJ2-1; 9 bases map to TRBD2. Germline lookup yields CDR1 MNHEY and CDR2 SMNVEV (reference sequence). The length of the CDR3 is 16 residues. After removal of 2 bases from V and 8 bases from J, the junction contained 10 bases not matched to a gene. The CDR3 spells CASSLRGGGALYEQFF. DNA for the CDR3: TGTGCCAGCAGTTTACGAGGCGGGGGGGCTCTGTATGAGCAGTTCTTC.

This sequence joins TRBV18 and TRBJ2-1, with no clear D. CDR1 is KGHSH, CDR2 LQKENI, per germline. This CDR3 region has 13 residues. Trimming took off 0 bases at V and 8 bases at J, with 8 bases between the two ends. CDR3 residues: CASSPPSIYEQFF. CDR3 in DNA: TGTGCCAGCTCACCACCCAGTATTTATGAGCAGTTCTTC. Supplemented by reference TRBV18 and TRBJ2-1, the full variable domain reads NAGVMQNPRHLVRRRGQEARLRCSPMKGHSHVYWYRQLPEEGLKFMVYLQKENIIDESGMPKERFSAEFPKEGPSILRIQQVVRGDSAAYFCASSPPSIYEQFFGPGTRLTVL.

V usage is TRBV7-9 and J usage is TRBJ2-3, with a tentative D call TRBD1 (6 bases). The CDR3 runs to 14 residues. Germline CDR1 reads SEHNR; CDR2 reads FQNEAQ (reference sequence). The V gene lost 5 bases and the J gene lost 4 bases, with 13 bases spanning the gap. The CDR3 nucleotides read TGTGCCAGCAGCCGACGAACAGGGTCAGATACGCAGTATTTT. The encoded protein is CASSRRTGSDTQYF.

V gene TRBV6-1 combines with J gene TRBJ1-1; D is possibly TRBD1 (5 bases). V lost 3 bases and J 11 bases, leaving 13 bases between the germline ends. Germline V CDR1 and CDR2: MNHNS, SASEGT. The CDR3 has 12 residues. The CDR3 bases are TGTGCCAGCAGTGACCATTACAGGTGGGCTTTCTTT. Encoded protein: CASSDHYRWAFF.

This chain links TRBV6-6 with TRBJ1-2; a possible D gene is TRBD1 (6 bases). V lost 5 bases, J lost 2 bases, and 15 bases lay in between. The CDR3 runs 15 residues. Germline V gene sequence: CDR1 MNHNY, CDR2 SVGAGI (reference sequence). The CDR3 DNA is TGTGCCAGCAGTCACAGCCCCAGGGGAAACTATGGCTACACCTTC. Translated: CASSHSPRGNYGYTF.

J is TRBJ1-2 and V is TRBV7-8; D unresolved. The V gene lost 3 bases and the J gene lost 0 bases, with 5 bases spanning the gap. The CDR3 loop spans 13 amino acids. The germline V gene encodes CDR1 SGHVS and CDR2 FQNEAQ. The CDR3 sequence is CASSFRSNYGYTF. The CDR3, as DNA: TGTGCCAGCAGCTTCAGGTCTAACTATGGCTACACCTTC. The whole variable domain, remainder taken from reference TRBV7-8 and TRBJ1-2, is GAGVSQSPRYKVAKRGQDVALRCDPISGHVSLFWYQQALGQGPEFLTYFQNEAQLDKSGLPSDRFFAERPEGSVSTLKIQRTQQEDSAVYLCASSFRSNYGYTFGSGTRLTVV.

In this sample, this clone turned up a few times. The rearrangement uses TRBV7-2 and TRBJ2-5; 11 bases align to TRBD2. In germline, CDR1 is SGHTA, CDR2 FQGNSA. The CDR3 totals 14 residues. V shed 10 bases and J 5 bases; nucleotides not matched to a gene: 9. The CDR3 sequence is CATIAGGASETQYF. The CDR3 DNA sequence: TGTGCCACCATAGCGGGGGGGGCGTCGGAGACCCAGTACTTC. Drawing the rest from reference TRBV7-2 and TRBJ2-5, the complete variable domain is GAGVSQSPSNKVTEKGKDVELRCDPISGHTALYWYRQSLGQGLEFLIYFQGNSAPDKSGLPSDRFSAERTGGSVSTLTIQRTQQEDSAVYLCATIAGGASETQYFGPGTRLLVL.

V is TRBV10-3 and J is TRBJ2-1; 10 positions match TRBD2. The CDR3 has 14 residues. Germline V gene lookup returns CDR1 ENHRY and CDR2 SYGVKD. Trimming removed 6 bases from V and 8 bases from J; junction bases left unmatched: 7. This chain's CDR3 is CAIRALAGWDEQFF. As DNA, the CDR3 is TGTGCCATCAGAGCACTAGCGGGGTGGGATGAGCAGTTCTTC.

The genes are TRBV7-9 and TRBJ1-4; 7 nucleotides agree with TRBD1. The CDR3 is made up of 19 amino acids. V trimming: 2 bases; J trimming: 7 bases; junction bases outside the gene matches: 19. CDR1 and CDR2 from the germline V gene are SEHNR and FQNEAQ (reference sequence). The CDR3 spells CASSLSRLQGRRLGEKLFF. CDR3 DNA: TGTGCCAGCAGCTTAAGTCGTCTACAGGGGAGGAGGTTAGGTGAAAAACTGTTTTTT.

This clone was picked up one time. The V gene is TRBV6-5, the J gene TRBJ1-2; D uncertain. The length of the CDR3 is 15 residues. CDR1 is MNHEY, CDR2 SVGAGI, per germline. Trimming cost V 5 bases and J 0 bases, with 13 bases left between them. The CDR3 nucleotides are TGTGCCAGCAGTGGCTTCGGGTTAGCTAACTATGGCTACACCTTC. Translating gives CASSGFGLANYGYTF.

This rearrangement joins TRBV28 to TRBJ2-1; D remains ambiguous. Germline V gene sequence: CDR1 MDHEN, CDR2 SYDVKM. This CDR3 has 12 amino acids. Trimming removed 7 bases from V and 7 bases from J, with 11 bases in between. CDR3 DNA: TGTGCCAGCAATGGGCAGAGAAATGAGCAGTTCTTC. Amino acids: CASNGQRNEQFF.

This clone was recorded once. The rearrangement links TRBV6-1 to TRBJ2-7; D is unclear. The CDR3 sequence is 13 residues long. The V end was cut by 6 bases, the J end by 7 bases, with 16 bases between. Germline CDR1 MNHNS, CDR2 SASEGT. Here the CDR3 DNA reads TGTGCCAGCAGCGACATGGGTGTCGGAGAGCAGTACTTC. Protein product: CASSDMGVGEQYF.

This chain links TRBV9 with TRBJ2-1; 8 positions agree with TRBD1. Germline V gene data show CDR1 as SGDLS and CDR2 as YYNGEE. The CDR3 loop spans 16 amino acids. V lost 4 bases and J lost 0; bases outside the gene matches: 6. The CDR3 region is CASSIWTGSSYNEQFF. CDR3 bases: TGTGCCAGCAGCATTTGGACAGGGAGCTCCTACAATGAGCAGTTCTTC.

This clone was picked up one time. The V and J genes are TRBV5-1 and TRBJ2-5, with TRBD1 as a possible D gene (6 bases). Germline V gene lookup returns CDR1 SGHRS and CDR2 YFSETQ. This CDR3 comprises 14 residues. Trimming removed 0 bases at V and 3 bases at J, with 9 bases between. In DNA, the CDR3 is TGCGCCAGCAGCTTGGGTGAGGGGGAAGAGACCCAGTACTTC. It translates to CASSLGEGEETQYF.

This clone appeared once. The rearrangement links TRBV2 to TRBJ1-6, with 8 bases identical to TRBD1. Trimming removed 0 bases from V and 9 bases from J; junction bases left unmatched: 4. The CDR3 runs 15 residues. Germline V gives CDR1 SNHLY, CDR2 FYNNEI. This chain's CDR3 is CASSEAGTGSSPLHF. CDR3 in DNA: TGTGCCAGCAGTGAAGCTGGGACAGGCAGTTCACCCCTCCACTTT.